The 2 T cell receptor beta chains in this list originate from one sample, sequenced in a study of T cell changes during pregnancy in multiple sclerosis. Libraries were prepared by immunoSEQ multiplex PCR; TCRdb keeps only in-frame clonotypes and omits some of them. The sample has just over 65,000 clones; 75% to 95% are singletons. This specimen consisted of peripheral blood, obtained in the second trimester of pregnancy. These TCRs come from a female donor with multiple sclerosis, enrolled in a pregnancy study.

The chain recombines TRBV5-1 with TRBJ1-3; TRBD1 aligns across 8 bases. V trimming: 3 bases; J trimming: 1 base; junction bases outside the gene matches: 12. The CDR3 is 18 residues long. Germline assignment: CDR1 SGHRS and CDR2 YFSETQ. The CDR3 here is CASSSSGDRFKSGNTIYF. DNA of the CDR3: TGCGCCAGCAGCTCTTCCGGGGACAGGTTTAAATCTGGAAACACCATATATTTT. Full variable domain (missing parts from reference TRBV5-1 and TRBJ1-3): KAGVTQTPRYLIKTRGQQVTLSCSPISGHRSVSWYQQTPGQGLQFLFEYFSETQRNKGNFPGRFSGRQFSNSRSEMNVSTLELGDSALYLCASSSSGDRFKSGNTIYFGEGSWLTVV.

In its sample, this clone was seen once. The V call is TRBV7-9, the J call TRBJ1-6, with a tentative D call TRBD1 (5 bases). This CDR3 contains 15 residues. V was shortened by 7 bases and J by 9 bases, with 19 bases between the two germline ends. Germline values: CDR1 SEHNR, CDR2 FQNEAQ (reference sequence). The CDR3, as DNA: TGTGCCAGCACCGATGGGGGGTCCGGAAGTTCACCCCTCCACTTT. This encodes CASTDGGSGSSPLHF.